These T cell receptor beta chains were read from a single sample in a study of radiation and T cells in renal cell carcinoma. The data were produced by immunoSEQ multiplex PCR, yet TCRdb's version contains in-frame clones alone and is incomplete. Among 100,000 to 150,000 clones listed, more than 75% were seen once. The sequencing used blood, collected from a patient whose treatment included radiotherapy and nephrectomy. The receptors derive from a woman aged 70 to 79 with renal cell carcinoma. CDR3s include the opening cysteine and the closing phenylalanine or tryptophan. A D gene is named only where the DNA matches it firmly. Some rows mark clone size as missing; the rest say once, few, many or name a class of expanded clone.

v_gene,abundance,j_gene,d_gene,CDR3nt,CDR3aa
TRBV6-1,NA,TRBJ1-5,NA,TGTGCCATCTCGTGGGGCAGGGGTAGCAATCAGCCCCAGCATTTT,CAISWGRGSNQPQHF
TRBV5-1,few,TRBJ1-2,NA,TGCGCCAGCAGCCGACAGTTTGTTCAGGAAGGCTACACCTTC,CASSRQFVQEGYTF
TRBV10-3,NA,TRBJ1-3,TRBD1,TGTGCCATTCGACCGACAGGGGTAGGAAACACCATATATTTT,CAIRPTGVGNTIYF
TRBV11-1,NA,TRBJ2-3,NA,TGTGCCAGCAGCTTAGAAGGGACTTCCACAGATACGCAGTATTTT,CASSLEGTSTDTQYF
TRBV21-1,NA,TRBJ2-4,NA,TGTGCCAGCAGCTTGGGACTAGCGGGGGCCGAAGGCATTCAGTACTTC,CASSLGLAGAEGIQYF
TRBV4-3,few,TRBJ2-3,NA,TGCGCCAGCAGCCAAGATCCGGGCCTATTCACAGATACGCAGTATTTT,CASSQDPGLFTDTQYF
TRBV5-4,NA,TRBJ1-2,NA,TGTGCCAGCAGCTTGCTTGACAGAGCTAACTATGGCTACACCTTC,CASSLLDRANYGYTF
TRBV5-1,NA,TRBJ1-1,TRBD1,TGCGCCAGCAGCGCGCAACAGGGGGGCACTGAAGCTTTCTTT,CASSAQQGGTEAFF
TRBV19,NA,TRBJ1-5,NA,TGTGCCAGTAGTCTCAACCTCGGAGAGCCCCAGCATTTT,CASSLNLGEPQHF
TRBV4-2,NA,TRBJ2-1,TRBD2,TGTGCCAGCAGCCACGCCGGGACTAGCGGGGGCTACAATGAGCAGTTCTTC,CASSHAGTSGGYNEQFF
TRBV7-2,NA,TRBJ2-7,NA,TGTGCCAGCAGCTTAAGCCGGCAGGGCCTGAACGAGCAGTACTTC,CASSLSRQGLNEQYF
TRBV4-3,few,TRBJ1-6,NA,TGCGCCAGCAGCCAAGCCGGGTCCCGCAGGGATTCACCCCTCCACTTT,CASSQAGSRRDSPLHF
TRBV9,NA,TRBJ1-5,NA,TGTGCCAGCAGCGGGGCGGGCAACCAGCCCCAGCATTTT,CASSGAGNQPQHF
TRBV9,NA,TRBJ1-1,NA,TGTGCCAGCAGCGTGGTAGGGCTGAACACTGAAGCTTTCTTT,CASSVVGLNTEAFF
TRBV5-4,NA,TRBJ2-1,TRBD2,TGTGCCAGCAGGGAGCGGGGCGTCGATGAGCAGTTCTTC,CASRERGVDEQFF
TRBV14,NA,TRBJ2-3,TRBD2,TGTGCCAGCAGCCAAGCTAGCGGTCGGACAGATACGCAGTATTTT,CASSQASGRTDTQYF
TRBV7-9,few,TRBJ1-2,TRBD1,TGTGCCAGCAGCTTCTGGGACAGCGATGGCTACACCTTC,CASSFWDSDGYTF
TRBV9,NA,TRBJ1-2,TRBD1,TGTGCCAGCAGCGTAGGGTCACAGGGGGACTATGGCTACACCTTC,CASSVGSQGDYGYTF
TRBV28,few,TRBJ1-5,NA,TGTGCCAGCAGTGTCCGCATCAATCAGCCCCAGCATTTT,CASSVRINQPQHF
TRBV27,NA,TRBJ1-1,NA,TGTGCCAGCAGTTTATCGATCGGAGGGGGAGGAAAAGCTTTCTTT,CASSLSIGGGGKAFF
TRBV5-4,NA,TRBJ2-2,TRBD2,TGTGCCAGCAGCTCCCGGAGTAGCGGGGGAATAATCACCGGGGAGCTGTTTTTT,CASSSRSSGGIITGELFF
TRBV7-9,NA,TRBJ1-4,NA,TGTGCCAGCGTACACACTCGGAATGAAAAACTGTTTTTT,CASVHTRNEKLFF
TRBV18,NA,TRBJ1-5,TRBD1,TGTGCCAGCTCATTCAGGGGACAGAACAATCAGCCCCAGCATTTT,CASSFRGQNNQPQHF
TRBV11-2,NA,TRBJ1-1,NA,TGTGCCAGCAGCGTTGGACCGCCGTACACTGAAGCTTTCTTT,CASSVGPPYTEAFF
TRBV7-8,NA,TRBJ2-3,NA,TGTGCCAGCAGCTTGGGGCGGGGGCTAGGGGATACGCAGTATTTT,CASSLGRGLGDTQYF
TRBV15,NA,TRBJ2-7,TRBD1,TGTGCCACCAGCACCTTGCGGCAGGGGGCGCAGGAGCAGTACTTC,CATSTLRQGAQEQYF
TRBV6-4,NA,TRBJ2-2,NA,TGTGCCAGCAGTGACGGGGACACCGGGGAGCTGTTTTTT,CASSDGDTGELFF
TRBV30,NA,TRBJ2-5,NA,TGTGCCTGGAGTGTTACACAAGAGACCCAGTACTTC,CAWSVTQETQYF
TRBV4-3,few,TRBJ2-3,TRBD2,TGCGCCAGCAGCCAAGATATCCAGCGGGGGGTATCAGTCGCAGATACGCAGTATTTT,CASSQDIQRGVSVADTQYF
TRBV28,NA,TRBJ2-5,NA,TGTGCCAGCAGCCCCTGGGGGAACCAAGAGACCCAGTACTTC,CASSPWGNQETQYF
TRBV19,NA,TRBJ1-1,TRBD1,TGTGCCAGTAGTATATTTGGACAGGGGGGGACTGAAGCTTTCTTT,CASSIFGQGGTEAFF
TRBV5-4,NA,TRBJ1-4,TRBD1,TGTGCCAGCAGCGCCCGGACAGGGGGCCTTGAAAAGCTGTTTTTT,CASSARTGGLEKLFF
TRBV7-9,NA,TRBJ1-4,NA,TGTGCCAGCAGCCCCAGTGGGCCTAATGAAAAACTGTTTTTT,CASSPSGPNEKLFF
TRBV19,NA,TRBJ1-4,NA,TGTGCCAGTAGTAAAGGGGCAGGTTTAAATGAAAAACTGTTTTTT,CASSKGAGLNEKLFF
TRBV5-5,NA,TRBJ1-1,NA,TGTGCCAGCACTTCCCGCGAGGTCCTGTTGGCTTTCTTT,CASTSREVLLAFF
TRBV5-1,once,TRBJ1-2,NA,TGCGCCAGCAGCTATAAAGACATCCTTCTGGAGGGCTACACCTTC,CASSYKDILLEGYTF
TRBV9,NA,TRBJ2-5,TRBD2,TGTGCCAGCAGCGTAGGGACTAGCGGGGGGGGTAAAGAGACCCAGTACTTC,CASSVGTSGGGKETQYF
TRBV30,few,TRBJ1-5,NA,TGTGCCTGGAGGGGACGTATCAATCAGCCCCAGCATTTT,CAWRGRINQPQHF
TRBV5-1,NA,TRBJ2-5,TRBD1,TGCGCCAGCAGCTCCGGACAGGGGATTGAAGAGACCCAGTACTTC,CASSSGQGIEETQYF
TRBV30,once,TRBJ2-3,NA,TGTGCCTGGACCGAGGCGACAGATACGCAGTATTTT,CAWTEATDTQYF
TRBV5-1,once,TRBJ2-7,NA,TGCGCCAGCAGCGCCCGGGACGGATTCTACGAGCAGTACTTC,CASSARDGFYEQYF
TRBV4-2,once,TRBJ2-7,NA,TGTGCCAGCAGCCAAGACAGGGACATCTACGAGCAGTACTTC,CASSQDRDIYEQYF
TRBV5-4,NA,TRBJ1-1,NA,TGTGCCAGCAGCATTCGGGTGAACACTGAAGCTTTCTTT,CASSIRVNTEAFF
TRBV28,NA,TRBJ1-1,NA,TGTGCCAGCAGCCGCAGAAGATCTGAAGCTTTCTTT,CASSRRRSEAFF
TRBV5-1,NA,TRBJ2-1,NA,TGCGCCAGCAGCTTGGATGGGGATCGGGAGCAGTTCTTC,CASSLDGDREQFF
TRBV27,NA,TRBJ1-2,NA,TGTGCCAGCAGTTCCCGTCGACAGAGGAACTATGGCTACACCTTC,CASSSRRQRNYGYTF
TRBV29-1,NA,TRBJ2-1,TRBD1,TGCAGCGTTGTGGGACAGGTGGTTCTCAATGAGCAGTTCTTC,CSVVGQVVLNEQFF
TRBV5-1,NA,TRBJ2-1,NA,TGCGCCAGCAGCTTGACAAGACCCGGGGGAGAGCAGTTCTTC,CASSLTRPGGEQFF
TRBV6-5,NA,TRBJ1-1,TRBD1,TGTGCCAGCAGAGGGGACAGTAAGAACACTGAAGCTTTCTTT,CASRGDSKNTEAFF
TRBV11-3,NA,TRBJ2-1,TRBD1,TGTGCCAGCAGCCCCCTGGACAGGTGGGCTACATACAATGAGCAGTTCTTC,CASSPLDRWATYNEQFF
TRBV6-5,NA,TRBJ1-1,NA,TGTGCCAGCCGACAGTTGATGGGGACTGAAGCTTTCTTT,CASRQLMGTEAFF
TRBV30,NA,TRBJ1-3,TRBD1,TGTGCCTGGAGTGGGGACAGCCTCTCTGGAAACACCATATATTTT,CAWSGDSLSGNTIYF
TRBV18,NA,TRBJ2-3,TRBD1,TGTGCCAGCTCACGGACCGGGACAGTACGCACAGATACGCAGTATTTT,CASSRTGTVRTDTQYF
TRBV28,NA,TRBJ1-1,TRBD1,TGTGCCAGCAGTAAGGGACAGGGTCGTACTGAAGCTTTCTTT,CASSKGQGRTEAFF
TRBV30,NA,TRBJ1-5,NA,TGTGCCTGGAGTGGGGAAATTCACGGGGCCCCGGCTACCCAGCATTTT,CAWSGEIHGAPATQHF